Each of the 27 T cell receptor beta chains below was sequenced from the same sample in a study of human T cells and chemical hapten exposure. Time point in this sample: patch test 2, 6 weeks after DPC sensitization. Regarding treatment: therapeutic diphenylcyclopropenone sensitization with weekly scalp DPC. TCRdb recomputed calls from the RACE reads with MiXCR, one row per CDR3 protein. The data contain more than 60,000 distinct CDR3 sequences, about a tenth of them seen just once; the ten biggest clones take up around 7%. Here the sequenced sample was whole blood, taken in connection with sensitization to the hapten diphenylcyclopropenone (DPC). The receptors stem from a woman between 50 and 59 years old with alopecia areata. Some clones in this sample may be carry-over from other donors' samples.

This chain joins TRBV12-3 or TRBV12-4 and TRBJ2-2; D assignment may be TRBD1 or TRBD2 (5 bases each). This CDR3 has 16 residues. V lost 2 bases and J lost 6, with 16 bases in between. The CDR3 protein is CASSLSGAPKAGELFF. For the CDR3, the DNA is TGTGCCAGCAGTTTATCCGGGGCTCCGAAAGCCGGGGAGCTGTTTTTT.

This clonotype was picked up a small number of times. The chain employs TRBV3-1 and TRBJ2-2; 9 bases are a match to TRBD2. The germline V gene encodes CDR1 LGHDT and CDR2 YNNKEL (reference sequence). The CDR3 spans 15 residues. V trimming: 6 bases; J trimming: 3 bases; junction bases outside the gene matches: 5. CDR3 nucleotides: TGTGCCAGCAGGCCCCTAGCGGGATACACCGGGGAGCTGTTTTTT. This translates into CASRPLAGYTGELFF.

This clonotype was picked up many times. The chain uses TRBV12-3 or TRBV12-4 and TRBJ1-5; D gene unclear. Trimming removed 1 base at V and 0 bases at J, with 13 bases between. This CDR3 is 17 amino acids long. The CDR3 is CASSLVVSLNSNQPQHF. The CDR3 coding sequence is TGTGCCAGCAGTTTAGTGGTCAGCCTAAATAGCAATCAGCCCCAGCATTTT.

This clonotype was detected only a few times. The chain employs TRBV19 and TRBJ1-5, with D possibly TRBD1 on 6 matching bases. Trimming shortened V by 4 bases and J by 4 bases, and 14 bases separated the two germline ends. The CDR3 loop spans 15 amino acids. Germline-derived CDR1 and CDR2 are LNHDA and SQIVND (reference sequence). CDR3 amino acids: CASSRDTVRNQPQHF. The CDR3, as DNA: TGTGCCAGTAGTAGGGACACAGTACGAAATCAGCCCCAGCATTTT.

This clonotype has just a few counts. In DNA form, the CDR3 reads TGCGCCAGCAGCTTCTGGGACTCACGTAATAACAACGAGCAGTACTTC. Translation: CASSFWDSRNNNEQYF. This chain joins TRBV5-1 and TRBJ2-7, with a tentative D call TRBD2 (6 bases). Per germline, CDR1 SGHRS and CDR2 YFSETQ. The V and J ends lost 2 bases and 5 bases respectively, with 20 bases between them. This CDR3 has 16 residues.

CDR3 loop: CASSEDLKQPQHF. The CDR3 nucleotides are TGTGCCAGCAGTGAAGATCTGAAGCAGCCCCAGCATTTT. This chain joins TRBV2 and TRBJ1-5, with D unresolved. The CDR3 runs to 13 residues. CDR1 SNHLY and CDR2 FYNNEI come from the germline V gene. The V gene lost 1 base and the J gene lost 7 bases, with 8 bases spanning the gap.

This clonotype was observed at least ten times. The chain recombines TRBV20-1 with TRBJ2-7, with 7 positions matching TRBD1. Trimming cost V 6 bases and J 6 bases; bases outside gene matches: 5. CDR1 is DFQATT and CDR2 is SNEGSKA in the germline V gene (reference sequence). This CDR3 has 11 residues. CDR3 nucleotide sequence: TGCAGTGCGCCCACAGGGGCCGAGCAGTACTTC. Residues: CSAPTGAEQYF.

The V and J genes are TRBV3-1 and TRBJ1-1, with D unclear. The CDR3 is 13 residues long. CDR1 is LGHDT, CDR2 YNNKEL, per germline (reference sequence). Trimming removed 0 bases at V and 5 bases at J, with 7 bases between. The CDR3 DNA is TGTGCCAGCAGCCAAGACCCGGGAACTGAAGCTTTCTTT. As protein: CASSQDPGTEAFF. Together with reference TRBV3-1 and TRBJ1-1, the CDR3 gives the full variable domain: DTAVSQTPKYLVTQMGNDKSIKCEQNLGHDTMYWYKQDSKKFLKIMFSYNNKELIINETVPNRFSPKSPDKAHLNLHINSLELGDSAVYFCASSQDPGTEAFFGQGTRLTVV.

This rearrangement joins TRBV28 to TRBJ2-7; D is uncertain. The V end lost 1 base, the J end lost 5 bases, and 9 bases lay between the germline ends. The CDR3 sequence is 13 residues long. The germline V gene has CDR1 MDHEN and CDR2 SYDVKM. The CDR3 sequence is CASSLSAADEQYF. The CDR3 DNA follows: TGTGCCAGCAGTTTATCGGCGGCAGACGAGCAGTACTTC.

The rearrangement uses TRBV29-1 and TRBJ2-1; 8 nucleotides align to TRBD2. V dropped 2 bases and J dropped 6; count of bases not matched to a gene: 6. Germline V gene data show CDR1 as SQVTM and CDR2 as ANQGSEA. This CDR3 is 14 amino acids long. CDR3 coding DNA: TGCAGCGTTGAAAACGGGAGGGCTGGCAATGAGCAGTTCTTC. Its protein is CSVENGRAGNEQFF.

This clonotype was detected ten times or more. V is TRBV10-1 and J is TRBJ1-6, with D uncertain. This CDR3 has 17 amino acids. V lost 7 bases and J 3 bases, leaving 19 bases between the germline ends. Germline loops: CDR1 WNHNN, CDR2 SYGVQD (reference sequence). As DNA, the CDR3 is TGCGCCAGCACCGAGCCGCGGACCGTCTTCTATAATTCACCCCTCCACTTT. Translating it yields CASTEPRTVFYNSPLHF.

The chain combines TRBV10-3 with TRBJ2-3; D gene uncertain. Trimming took 6 bases from V and 3 from J, leaving 13 bases between them. This CDR3 is 14 amino acids long. Germline V gene data show CDR1 as ENHRY and CDR2 as SYGVKD. In DNA, the CDR3 is TGTGCCATCAGGGACCTTGGGTGGACAGATACGCAGTATTTT. The encoded protein is CAIRDLGWTDTQYF.

This clonotype occurred many times. The chain has TRBV7-6 and TRBJ2-5, with 12 bases lining up with TRBD2. Germline CDR1 and CDR2: SGHVS and FNYEAQ. V lost 5 bases to trimming and J lost 4 bases; unmatched junction nucleotides: 8. This CDR3 region has 16 residues. The CDR3 loop reads CASSPTSGRYRETQYF. CDR3 coding DNA: TGTGCCAGCAGCCCTACTAGCGGGAGGTATCGAGAGACCCAGTACTTC.

The rearrangement joins TRBV30 to TRBJ2-7; 13 bases are a match to TRBD2. Germline CDR1 and CDR2: GTSNPN and SVGIG (reference sequence). There are 22 residues in the CDR3. J gave up 0 bases and V 3 bases, and 23 bases lay outside the gene matches. This CDR3 is CAWRPLTGLAGPNHHFSYEQYF. The DNA for the CDR3 is TGTGCCTGGAGACCCCTCACGGGACTAGCGGGGCCCAACCACCACTTCTCCTACGAGCAGTACTTC.

This clonotype was counted at least ten times. J is TRBJ2-1 and V is TRBV7-3; 10 nucleotides agree with TRBD2. Germline V CDR1 and CDR2: SGHTA, FQGTGA. This CDR3 spans 17 amino acids. The ends lost 2 bases at V and 5 bases at J; junction bases unmatched: 9. The CDR3 loop is CASSLGEGLAGDNEQFF. The CDR3, as DNA: TGTGCCAGCAGCTTAGGAGAAGGGCTAGCGGGGGACAATGAGCAGTTCTTC.

This chain links TRBV11-3 with TRBJ2-7, with TRBD1 matching over 7 bases. This CDR3 comprises 13 residues. The junction had 5 bases not matched to a gene; V was cut back by 4 bases and J by 5 bases. Germline CDR1 reads SGHNT; CDR2 reads YENEEA. The CDR3 DNA sequence: TGTGCCAGCAGCTCCAGAACAGGGGACGAGCAGTACTTC. Translation gives CASSSRTGDEQYF.

This clonotype was observed a handful of times. The V call is TRBV29-1, the J call TRBJ2-7; possibly TRBD2 for D (6 bases). The germline V gene has CDR1 SQVTM and CDR2 ANQGSEA. Trimming pared 3 bases from V and 2 bases from J, leaving 11 bases between. This CDR3 contains 13 residues. CDR3 in DNA: TGCAGCGTTGACTTCGGGGGAGCCTACGAGCAGTACTTC. It codes for CSVDFGGAYEQYF.

In its sample, this clonotype was seen many times. This chain connects TRBV6-5 to TRBJ1-3; tentative D call: TRBD1 (5 bases). This CDR3 comprises 16 residues. In germline, CDR1 is MNHEY, CDR2 SVGAGI. V lost 5 bases and J 4 bases, leaving 18 bases between the germline ends. The CDR3 DNA sequence: TGTGCCAGCAGTAGTGGAGGGGATAGAGCGGGAAACACCATATATTTT. Translating it yields CASSSGGDRAGNTIYF.

This clonotype was counted ten times or more. This chain uses TRBV30 with TRBJ2-2; 9 positions agree with TRBD2. J lost 7 bases, V lost 5 bases, and 8 bases had no gene match. This CDR3 is 14 amino acids long. Germline lookup yields CDR1 GTSNPN and CDR2 SVGIG (reference sequence). CDR3 coding DNA: TGTGCCTGGCGGAAAGCGGGAGGTAACGGGGAGCTGTTTTTT. It is translated as CAWRKAGGNGELFF.

This clonotype has a count of ten or more. The gene calls are TRBV29-1 and TRBJ1-2; D possibly corresponds to TRBD1 (5 bases). This CDR3 has 11 residues. The V gene lost 4 bases and the J gene lost 8 bases, with 11 bases spanning the gap. The germline gives CDR1 SQVTM, CDR2 ANQGSEA. CDR3 sequence reads: CSVGGRWGYTF. As DNA, the CDR3 is TGCAGCGTTGGGGGACGCTGGGGCTACACCTTC.

At least ten counts were recorded for this clonotype. For the CDR3, the DNA is TGTGCCAGCCGGCGGGCGTCCTACGAGCAGTACTTC. The encoded protein is CASRRASYEQYF. The gene calls are TRBV12-3 or TRBV12-4 and TRBJ2-7, with a weak D call TRBD2 (5 bases). The germline V and J ends were trimmed by 8 bases and 1 base, with 9 bases remaining between them. The CDR3 length is 12 residues.

This clonotype was observed at least ten times. The chain carries TRBV11-2 and TRBJ2-1; TRBD2 agrees at 7 bases. Losses at the gene ends were 5 bases for V and 6 bases for J; bases not matched to a gene: 10. The CDR3 runs 15 residues. Germline V CDR1 and CDR2: SGHAT, FQNNGV. The CDR3 spells CASSLTSRGRNEQFF. In DNA, the CDR3 is TGTGCCAGCAGCCTGACTAGCAGAGGGCGCAATGAGCAGTTCTTC.

There are a few counts of this clonotype. DNA of the CDR3: TGTGCCAGCAGCTTGGCCGACTTTCGAGAGACCCAGTACTTC. This codes for CASSLADFRETQYF. V gene TRBV5-6 combines with J gene TRBJ2-5; D is undetermined. With 0 bases removed from V and 4 bases from J, the gap between germline ends came to 10 bases. Germline CDR1 SGHDT, CDR2 YYEEEE. The CDR3 contains 14 residues.

The rearrangement joins TRBV3-1 to TRBJ2-1; TRBD2 aligns across 8 bases. The CDR3 is 15 amino acids. Germline CDR1 LGHDT, CDR2 YNNKEL (reference sequence). J gave up 4 bases and V 1 base, and 3 bases lay outside the gene matches. CDR3 DNA: TGTGCCAGCAGCCAAGGAGCGGGAGTATACAATGAGCAGTTCTTC. Its protein is CASSQGAGVYNEQFF.

This clonotype has a count of ten or more. J is TRBJ2-1 and V is TRBV29-1, with 7 bases aligning to TRBD2. The CDR3 has 14 amino acids. V was pared by 4 bases and J by 7 bases, with 10 bases of the junction left unmatched. Germline CDR1 SQVTM, CDR2 ANQGSEA. The CDR3 DNA reads as TGCAGCGTTGTGGAAAGCGGGGTTTTGAATGAGCAGTTCTTC. It translates to CSVVESGVLNEQFF.

This clonotype was recorded many times. The chain combines TRBV29-1 with TRBJ2-3, with TRBD2 matching over 8 bases. V lost 4 bases to trimming and J lost 8 bases; unmatched junction nucleotides: 14. This CDR3 contains 15 residues. In germline, CDR1 is SQVTM, CDR2 ANQGSEA. The CDR3 sequence is CSVVNSGRVDGTQYF. CDR3 DNA: TGCAGCGTTGTGAACAGCGGGAGAGTCGATGGTACGCAGTATTTT.

J is TRBJ2-2 and V is TRBV7-3; TRBD1 is a possible D gene (5 bases). This CDR3 spans 17 amino acids. The germline V gene has CDR1 SGHTA and CDR2 FQGTGA. Between the trimmed V and J ends, which lost 5 bases and 0 bases, there was a span of 16 bases. The CDR3 bases are TGTGCCAGCAGCCCCCCTAAGGGGATGGCGAACACCGGGGAGCTGTTTTTT. This codes for CASSPPKGMANTGELFF.